The source of this T cell receptor (beta chain) is a study of shared clonotypes between healthy human individuals. Study as a whole: For every donor, three CD4 naive, three CD4 memory, two CD8 naive and one CD8 memory plates were used. Study-wide results and caveats: Larger estimated richness was generally recorded for naive subsets relative to memory subsets. Among non-shared clonotypes, generation probabilities were lower than among those shared by all four donors. Between a handful of donors, naive CD4 clonotypes were shared at a level of around 4.8%.

CD45RO-negative, CCR7-positively selected cells formed the naive CD8 fraction, excluding terminally differentiated effector memory CD45RA+ cells. The table lists this clone with a count of one. The antigen is not known. The assay was immunoSEQ multiplex PCR, and TCRdb's table has in-frame clones only and misses some. The sample has about 2,200,000 clones; about 93% are singletons. Germline assignment: CDR1 MNHEY and CDR2 SMNVEV (reference sequence). V lost 5 bases, J lost 2 bases, and 16 bases lay in between. The CDR3 consists of 16 residues. The V gene is TRBV27, the J gene TRBJ2-1, with D possibly being TRBD2 (5 bases). Sequencing was carried out using naive CD8+ T cells from PBMCs. This sequence originates from a man between 18 and 35 years old in good health. Some clones in this sample may be carry-over from other donors' samples. The CDR3: CASSAFVGGAYNEQFF. The CDR3 region has the DNA TGTGCCAGCAGTGCCTTTGTCGGAGGTGCCTACAATGAGCAGTTCTTC.